The 7 T cell receptor beta chains reported below all come from one sample, sequenced in a study of molecular identifiers for immune sequencing clone quantification. TCRdb re-analysed the PCR reads in MiXCR, keeping a single row per CDR3 protein. This sample has over 550,000 distinct CDR3 sequences; around 25% occur once, and the top ten carry 0.7% to 0.95%. Sample: naive CD8+ T cells from blood, with Jurkat cell RNA spiked in. Documented subset: FACS-sorted CD8+CD4-CCR7+CD45RA+ naive T cells. The receptors stem from a human donor in good health. Some libraries in this study had Jurkat cell RNA spiked in.

This clonotype was seen a few times. The rearrangement uses TRBV30 and TRBJ2-2; TRBD1 is a possible D gene (6 bases). Deletions cut 1 base from V and 3 bases from J, with 24 bases between. CDR1 and CDR2 from the germline V gene are GTSNPN and SVGIG (reference sequence). The CDR3 is 19 amino acids. The CDR3, as DNA: TGTGCCTGGAGTGACAGGGACGGGACGGGAATGTGGGACACCGGGGAGCTGTTTTTT. The encoded protein is CAWSDRDGTGMWDTGELFF.

Ten or more counts support this clonotype. The gene calls are TRBV20-1 and TRBJ2-7, with D unclear. V was clipped by 3 bases and J by 0 bases, with 9 bases between them. From germline, CDR1 is DFQATT and CDR2 SNEGSKA (reference sequence). This CDR3 is 13 amino acids long. The CDR3 loop is CSASPMSSYEQYF. The DNA for the CDR3 is TGCAGTGCTAGCCCGATGAGCTCCTACGAGCAGTACTTC.

For this clonotype: One end of the junction does not line up with germline, which may come from a read error. The rearrangement uses TRBV13 and TRBJ1-5, with a tentative D call TRBD1 (6 bases). Germline assignment: CDR1 PRHDT and CDR2 FYEKMQ (reference sequence). The CDR3 runs 14 residues. Here the CDR3 DNA reads TGTGCCAGCAGCTTACAGGGGAGCAATCTGCCCCAGCATTTT. Encoded protein: CASSLQGSNLPQHF.

This clonotype was recorded many times. This rearrangement joins TRBV7-9 to TRBJ2-2; unclear D gene. CDR3 length: 13 residues. Germline V gene sequence: CDR1 SEHNR, CDR2 FQNEAQ (reference sequence). Trimming stripped 5 bases from V and 3 bases from J, with 7 bases between. The CDR3 spells CASSPTYTGELFF. CDR3 DNA: TGTGCCAGCAGCCCGACCTACACCGGGGAGCTGTTTTTT. The full variable domain, its missing parts supplied by reference TRBV7-9 and TRBJ2-2, is DTGVSQNPRHKITKRGQNVTFRCDPISEHNRLYWYRQTLGQGPEFLTYFQNEAQLEKSRLLSDRFSAERPKGSFSTLEIQRTEQGDSAMYLCASSPTYTGELFFGEGSRLTVL.

On this clonotype: It may be a read error: a sequence one base away is much more abundant. The chain combines TRBV6-6 with TRBJ2-1; maybe TRBD1 (6 bases). V lost 6 bases and J 9 bases, leaving 18 bases between the germline ends. Germline values: CDR1 MNHNY, CDR2 SVGAGI (reference sequence). The CDR3 totals 14 residues. CDR3 coding DNA: TGTGCCAGCAGCCCCTGGGGGTCGGACAGTGAGCAGTTCTTC. It yields the protein CASSPWGSDSEQFF.

Turning to this clonotype: A much bigger clone sits one base away, suggesting this may be a read error. The chain combines TRBV9 with TRBJ1-1; D gene unclear. Germline CDR1 is SGDLS and CDR2 is YYNGEE. CDR3 length: 14 amino acids. CDR3 DNA sequence: TGTGCCAACAGCGTAGATGGGGTTGGGGCTGAAGCTTTCTTT. Translated, it gives CANSVDGVGAEAFF.

This clonotype came up a few times. The gene calls are TRBV4-1 and TRBJ2-1, with TRBD2 matching over 10 bases. The CDR3 covers 18 residues. V was clipped by 4 bases and J by 6 bases; unmatched bases: 15. Germline V gives CDR1 MGHRA, CDR2 YSYEKL. The CDR3 reads CASSRGVASGGQVNEQFF. Written as DNA, the CDR3 is TGCGCCAGCAGCCGCGGGGTGGCTAGCGGGGGTCAGGTCAATGAGCAGTTCTTC.